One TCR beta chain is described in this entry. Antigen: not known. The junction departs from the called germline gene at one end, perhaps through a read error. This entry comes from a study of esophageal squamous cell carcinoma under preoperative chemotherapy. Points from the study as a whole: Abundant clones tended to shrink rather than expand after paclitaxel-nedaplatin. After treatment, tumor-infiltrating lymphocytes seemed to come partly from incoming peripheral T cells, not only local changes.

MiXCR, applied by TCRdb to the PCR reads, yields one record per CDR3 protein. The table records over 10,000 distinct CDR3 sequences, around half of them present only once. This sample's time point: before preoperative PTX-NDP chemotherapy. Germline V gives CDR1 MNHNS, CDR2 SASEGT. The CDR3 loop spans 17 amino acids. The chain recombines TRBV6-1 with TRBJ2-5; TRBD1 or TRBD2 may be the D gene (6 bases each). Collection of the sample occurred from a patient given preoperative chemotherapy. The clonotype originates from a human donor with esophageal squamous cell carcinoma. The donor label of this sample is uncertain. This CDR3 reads CASTSGEGDSGKETQYF. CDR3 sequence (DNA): TGTGCCAGCACGTCCGGTGAGGGGGACTCAGGCAAAGAGACGCAGTATTTC.